These 4 T cell receptor beta chains came from one sample sequenced in a study of blood T cell repertoires in COVID-19. Sequencing used immunoSEQ multiplex PCR; TCRdb keeps in-frame clones, though not all of them. The sample has over 150,000 clones; over 90% are singletons. Sequences were obtained from peripheral blood. The receptor set was obtained from a man aged 50 or older with acute or convalescent COVID-19.

The chain is built from TRBV7-9 and TRBJ2-7, with TRBD1 matching 7 bases. The germline V gene encodes CDR1 SEHNR and CDR2 FQNEAQ (reference sequence). The CDR3 totals 15 residues. The V segment lost 5 bases and the J segment 3 bases; nucleotides outside the gene matches: 10. The CDR3 DNA reads TGTGCCAGCAGCCCGGGACAGTCGGGATTCTACGAGCAGTACTTC. Encoded protein: CASSPGQSGFYEQYF. Filled out from reference TRBV7-9 and TRBJ2-7, the complete variable domain reads DTGVSQNPRHKITKRGQNVTFRCDPISEHNRLYWYRQTLGQGPEFLTYFQNEAQLEKSRLLSDRFSAERPKGSFSTLEIQRTEQGDSAMYLCASSPGQSGFYEQYFGPGTRLTVT.

This chain links TRBV7-9 with TRBJ1-2; 12 bases are shared with TRBD1. The CDR3 sequence is 15 residues long. In germline, CDR1 is SEHNR, CDR2 FQNEAQ (reference sequence). The junction had 7 bases not matched to a gene; V was cut back by 5 bases and J by 6 bases. The CDR3 nucleotides are TGTGCCAGCAGCGCCCGGGACAGGGGGCCCGATGGCTACACCTTC. It yields the protein CASSARDRGPDGYTF.

Only one count was recorded for this clone. The chain carries TRBV3-1 (or the pseudogene TRBV3-2) and TRBJ2-5; D unresolved. Trimming left V 1 base short and J 5 bases short, with 14 bases between. Germline-derived CDR1 and CDR2 are LGHDT and YNNKEL (reference sequence). The CDR3 is made up of 15 amino acids. CDR3 protein: CASSQANAPWETQYF. The CDR3 DNA is TGTGCCAGCAGCCAAGCTAATGCACCCTGGGAGACCCAGTACTTC.

The chain combines TRBV9 with TRBJ1-2; D uncertain. This CDR3 region has 17 residues. V lost 0 bases to trimming and J lost 4 bases, with 19 bases between them. From germline, CDR1 is SGDLS and CDR2 YYNGEE. The CDR3 nucleotides are TGTGCCAGCAGCGTAGAGCACTCCGTTTCAGAGGGCTATGGCTACACCTTC. This gives the protein CASSVEHSVSEGYGYTF.